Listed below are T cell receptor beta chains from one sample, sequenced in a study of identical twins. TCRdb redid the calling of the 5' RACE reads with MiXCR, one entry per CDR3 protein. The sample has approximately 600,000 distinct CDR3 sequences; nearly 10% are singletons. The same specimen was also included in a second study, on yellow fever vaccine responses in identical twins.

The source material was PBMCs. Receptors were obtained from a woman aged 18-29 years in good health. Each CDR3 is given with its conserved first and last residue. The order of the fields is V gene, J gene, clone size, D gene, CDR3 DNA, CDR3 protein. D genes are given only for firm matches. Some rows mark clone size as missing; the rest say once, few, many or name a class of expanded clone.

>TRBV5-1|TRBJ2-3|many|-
TGCGCCAGCAGCTTGGAGACTAGAGTTGCAGATACGCAGTATTTT
CASSLETRVADTQYF
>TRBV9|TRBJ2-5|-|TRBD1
TGTGCCAGCAGCGTATCGAGGGACAGCGAAATCCGGGAGACCCAGTACTTC
CASSVSRDSEIRETQYF
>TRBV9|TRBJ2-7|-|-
TGTGCCAGCAGCCGGGACCCCCGATACGAGCAGTACTTC
CASSRDPRYEQYF
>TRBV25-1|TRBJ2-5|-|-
TGTGCCAGCAGTTCTCACCGGGAAGAGATTGGAGAGACCCAGTACTTC
CASSSHREEIGETQYF
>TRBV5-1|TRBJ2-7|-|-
TGCGCCAGCAGCTCAGGACCCTCATTCGGGGAGCAGTACTTC
CASSSGPSFGEQYF
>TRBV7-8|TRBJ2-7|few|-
TGTGCCAGCAGCCCGCGGGACACACAGGGGACCTACGAGCAGTACTTC
CASSPRDTQGTYEQYF
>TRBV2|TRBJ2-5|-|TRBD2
TGTGCCAGCTGTTCCTCCGCCCCGGGACTAGCGGGAAAAGAGACCCAGTACTTC
CASCSSAPGLAGKETQYF
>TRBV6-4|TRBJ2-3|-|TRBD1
TGTGCCAGCAGCCGACAGGGCGGCCCAGATACGCAGTATTTT
CASSRQGGPDTQYF
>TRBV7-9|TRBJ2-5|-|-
TGTGCCAGCAGCTTAGGAAATTCCTTAGCCGAGACCCAGTACTTC
CASSLGNSLAETQYF
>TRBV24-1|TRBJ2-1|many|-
TGTGCCACCAGGGGGAGGATGGGGGAGAGTGAGCAGTTCTTC
CATRGRMGESEQFF
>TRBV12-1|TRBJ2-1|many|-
TGTGCCAGCAACCGAGGCGGGATTTTCCTTTTGACGGAGCAGTTCTTC
CASNRGGIFLLTEQFF
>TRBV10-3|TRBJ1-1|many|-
TGTGCCTCAATCCCCCCGGGCTGGAGTGAAGCTTTCTTT
CASIPPGWSEAFF
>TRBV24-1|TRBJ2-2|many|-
TGTGCCACCAGTGAAATCGCCGGGGAGCTGTTTTTT
CATSEIAGELFF
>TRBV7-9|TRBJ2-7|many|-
TGTGCCAGCAGCTTAGAACCCGTCCAATACGAGCAGTACTTC
CASSLEPVQYEQYF
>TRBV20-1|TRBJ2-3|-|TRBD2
TGCAGTGCTAGCATGGCGGGGGGCACAGATACGCAGTATTTT
CSASMAGGTDTQYF
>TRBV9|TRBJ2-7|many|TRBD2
TGTGCCAGCAGCGTAGCGGGGGGGACCTACGAGCAGTACTTC
CASSVAGGTYEQYF
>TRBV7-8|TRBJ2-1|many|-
TGTGCCAGCAGCTCCCGGCAGGGGCGAGACAATGAGCAGTTCTTC
CASSSRQGRDNEQFF
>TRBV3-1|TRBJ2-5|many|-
TGTGCCAGCAGCCCCTCCCGGATGCAAGAGACCCAGTACTTC
CASSPSRMQETQYF
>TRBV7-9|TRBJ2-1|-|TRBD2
TGTGCCAGCAGCTTAGCGGGATCTAGCGGTCTATACAATGAGCAGTTCTTC
CASSLAGSSGLYNEQFF
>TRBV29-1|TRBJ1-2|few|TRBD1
TGCAGCGTACGGGACAGGGGGCAGGGCTACACCTTC
CSVRDRGQGYTF
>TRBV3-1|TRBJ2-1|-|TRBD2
TGTGCCAGCAGCCAAGTCTTTAGCGGGGGCTATGAGCAGTTCTTC
CASSQVFSGGYEQFF
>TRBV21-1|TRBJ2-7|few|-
TGTGCCAGCAGCAAAGAGTGGGCAGGGGGCCGCAACGAGCAGTACTTC
CASSKEWAGGRNEQYF
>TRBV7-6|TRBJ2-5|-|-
TGTGCCAGCAGCTTAGATCAAGGATACCAAGAGACCCAGTACTTC
CASSLDQGYQETQYF
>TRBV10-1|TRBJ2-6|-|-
TGCGCCAGCAGTGTTAAGGTTAAGGTATCCTCTTCCTCTGGGGCCAACGTCCTGACTTTC
CASSVKVKVSSSSGANVLTF
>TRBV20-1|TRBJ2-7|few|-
TGCAGTGCTAGAGTTGGGACTGCCCTAACCGAGCAGTACTTC
CSARVGTALTEQYF
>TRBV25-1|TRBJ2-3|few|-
TGTGCCAGCAGTGAGCGGCGAGGGATCGCAGATACGCAGTATTTT
CASSERRGIADTQYF
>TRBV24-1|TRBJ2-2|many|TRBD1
TGTGCCACCAGTAAGGGACAGGGCATCGGGGAGCTGTTTTTT
CATSKGQGIGELFF
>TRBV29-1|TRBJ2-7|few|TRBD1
TGCAGCGTTGGAAGACAGGGTAGCTACGAGCAGTACTTC
CSVGRQGSYEQYF
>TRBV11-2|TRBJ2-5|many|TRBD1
TGTGCCAGCTCACGGGACAGAGAGGAGACCCAGTACTTC
CASSRDREETQYF
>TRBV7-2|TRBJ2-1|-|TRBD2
TGTGCCACATCCGGGTACCAGCGGGGGGGCTACAATGAGCAGTTCTTC
CATSGYQRGGYNEQFF
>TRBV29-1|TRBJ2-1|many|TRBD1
TGCAGCGTTGAAAATCCTGGGACAGGGGTCAATGAGCAGTTCTTC
CSVENPGTGVNEQFF
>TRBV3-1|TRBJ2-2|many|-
TGTGCCAGCACCCAACAGGGGAGGGACACCGGGGAGCTGTTTTTT
CASTQQGRDTGELFF
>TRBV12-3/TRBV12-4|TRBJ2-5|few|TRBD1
TGTGCCAGCAGTTTTGGGACAGGGACTGCCCAAGGAGAGACCCAGTACTTC
CASSFGTGTAQGETQYF
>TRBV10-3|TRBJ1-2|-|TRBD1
TGTGCCATCAGACCGGGACAGGGGCCTCAGAATGGCTACACCTTC
CAIRPGQGPQNGYTF
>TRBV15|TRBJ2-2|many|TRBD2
TGTGCCACCAGCAGAGGTCTCGGACTAGCGGATCTGAACACCGGGGAGCTGTTTTTT
CATSRGLGLADLNTGELFF
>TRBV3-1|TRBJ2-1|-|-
TGTGCCAGCAGCCAAGATGGCTTTAACAATGAGCAGTTCTTC
CASSQDGFNNEQFF
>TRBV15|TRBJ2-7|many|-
TGTGCCACCAGCAGAGACAGAGGGGGCGAGCAGTACTTC
CATSRDRGGEQYF
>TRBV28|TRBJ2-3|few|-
TGTGCCAGCAGTTTTCCCAGGAGCACAGATACGCAGTATTTT
CASSFPRSTDTQYF
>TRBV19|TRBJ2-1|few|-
TGTGCCAGTAGTATCGTAAGCAGCAATGAGCAGTTCTTC
CASSIVSSNEQFF
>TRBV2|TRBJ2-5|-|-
TGTGCCAGCACGACAAGGACGGGGTCGGAGACCCAGTACTTC
CASTTRTGSETQYF
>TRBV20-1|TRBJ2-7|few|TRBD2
TGCAGTGCTAGCTGGGCGGGGGAGCGTCTGGAGCAGTACTTC
CSASWAGERLEQYF
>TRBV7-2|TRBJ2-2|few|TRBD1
TGTGCCAGCAGCTTAATACAGGGGACGACCGGGGAGCTGTTTTTT
CASSLIQGTTGELFF
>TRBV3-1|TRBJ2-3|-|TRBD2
TGTGCCAGCAGCCAAGATATTGGGGGGGACACAGATACGCAGTATTTT
CASSQDIGGDTDTQYF
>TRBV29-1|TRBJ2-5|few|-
TGCAGCGTTGAAGAGGTGGGCTTCAAGGCCCAAGAGACCCAGTACTTC
CSVEEVGFKAQETQYF
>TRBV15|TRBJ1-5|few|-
TGTGCCACCAGCGGCGCGGCGGGGGCAAATCAGCCCCAGCATTTT
CATSGAAGANQPQHF
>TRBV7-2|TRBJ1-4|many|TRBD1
TGTGCCAGCAGCTATCGGGACAGGGGATATGAAAAACTGTTTTTT
CASSYRDRGYEKLFF
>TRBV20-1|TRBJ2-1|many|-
TGCAGTGCGGGGGTGGAGAATGAGCAGTTCTTC
CSAGVENEQFF
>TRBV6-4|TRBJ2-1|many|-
TGTGCCAGCGGTGCGCCAGGGCCCAGCTCCTACAATGAGCAGTTCTTC
CASGAPGPSSYNEQFF
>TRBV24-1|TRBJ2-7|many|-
TGTGCCGTCGGGAACAGCGACTACGAGCAGTACTTC
CAVGNSDYEQYF
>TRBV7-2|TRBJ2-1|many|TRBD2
TGTGCCAGCAGCCGAGGACTAGCGGGGGGTTACAATGAGCAGTTCTTC
CASSRGLAGGYNEQFF
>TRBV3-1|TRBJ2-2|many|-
TGTGCCAGCAGCCAAGATATCGGGGAGCCCGGGGAGCTGTTTTTT
CASSQDIGEPGELFF
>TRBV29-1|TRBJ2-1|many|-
TGCAGCGTTGGGGCTAGCCCTTACAATGAGCAGTTCTTC
CSVGASPYNEQFF
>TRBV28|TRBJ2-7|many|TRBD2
TGTGCCAGCAGTTCCACGGGACTAGATCTCTACGAGCAGTACTTC
CASSSTGLDLYEQYF
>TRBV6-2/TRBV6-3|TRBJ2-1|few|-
TGTGCCAGCAGTGATACAGGATTTGAGCAGTTCTTC
CASSDTGFEQFF
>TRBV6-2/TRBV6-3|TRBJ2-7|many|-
TGTGCCAGCTGGGAGGGACAGCTCCTCTACGAGCAGTACTTC
CASWEGQLLYEQYF
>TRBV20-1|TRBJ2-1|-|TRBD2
TGCAGTGCCCCTTTAGCGGGAGAATCCTACAATGAGCAGTTCTTC
CSAPLAGESYNEQFF
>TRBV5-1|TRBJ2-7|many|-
TGCGCCAGCAGCTTGGTGACAGCGAAAGAGCAGTACTTC
CASSLVTAKEQYF
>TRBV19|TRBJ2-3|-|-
TGTGCCAGTAGTATCGGGGCAGGGAGCACAGATACGCAGTATTTT
CASSIGAGSTDTQYF